This TCR beta chain was captured by sequencing in a study of CXCR3-negative and CXCR3-positive naive CD8 T cells. Whole-study results and caveats: Comparison of naive cells showed more hydrophobic TRB CDR3s in CXCR3-positive than in CXCR3-negative naive cells. Upon cryopreservation, CXCR3 expression partially decreased, and most assays used fresh PBMCs. Naive CXCR3-positive and CXCR3-negative cells shared TRBV-TRBJ usage; memory cells diverged. Both naive subsets carried similar amounts of surface CD5, so TCR strength was inferred from TRB CDR3 properties.

For this clonotype: Antigen specificity is unknown.

UMI-labeled 5' RACE TRB cDNA libraries were prepared from the cells. TCRdb re-called the 5' RACE reads, yielding one record per CDR3 amino acid sequence without DNA. The sample has 70,000 to 100,000 distinct CDR3 sequences, and its top ten clones hold around 1.7%. Germline loops: CDR1 MNHEY, CDR2 SVGAGI. This CDR3 is built from 14 residues. The chain couples TRBV6-5 to TRBJ1-1; TCRdb lists TRBD1, though no DNA is available to test this call. The source is a human donor in good health. Some clones in this sample may be carry-over from other donors' samples. The sample consisted of naive CXCR3- CD8+ T cells from blood. Described subset: CD45RO-CCR7+CD27+CD95- naive CD8+ T cells lacking CXCR3 (TNR3-). The chain's CDR3 is CASSRRGIDTEAFF.